This TCR beta chain is drawn from a study of T cells after yellow fever vaccination. Broader study findings: Peak timing came faster in the weaker secondary response, day 5 versus 15. Most clones from primary vaccination resurfaced after the booster (under 97% CD4, 75% to 90% CD8). FACS-sorted repertoires could contain abundant clonotypes contaminating from the bulk population.

The sample holds many counts of this clonotype. The antigen is undetermined. A 5'RACE template-switching step, the method used to make TCR cDNA, added a universal primer site and UMIs. TCRdb passed the 5' RACE reads through MiXCR, listing each CDR3 protein once. The data hold 95,000 to 150,000 distinct CDR3 sequences, with around 7.7% observed a single time. This CDR3 spans 16 amino acids. V lost 6 bases, J lost 6 bases, and 23 bases lay in between. Germline V lookup: CDR1 MNHEY, CDR2 SVGEGT. The J gene is TRBJ2-5, the V gene TRBV6-2 or TRBV6-3; tentative D call: TRBD2 (6 bases). The TCR sequence derives from a man between 18 and 35 years old who received the YFV17D yellow fever vaccine. The sample in question was CD4+ T cells sorted from PBMCs, obtained 10 days after the first yellow fever vaccination. CDR3 nucleotide sequence: TGTGCCAGCAGCCCGGGGATGAGCGGGTCCTCAAAGACCCAGTACTTC. Translation gives CASSPGMSGSSKTQYF.